This T cell receptor (beta chain) comes out of a study of blood T cell repertoires in COVID-19. In the authors' workflow: Amplification with reference gene primers provided the estimates of nucleated cell counts. TCRdb's copy holds only in-frame clones and misses some; the assay was immunoSEQ multiplex PCR. D and trimming come from the DNA, and the V and J calls and clone size come from that table. The data contain 100,000 to 150,000 clones, around 63% of them seen just once; the ten biggest clones take up 2% to 2.5%. Trimming removed 2 bases at V and 3 bases at J, with 10 bases between. The length of the CDR3 is 15 residues. Germline V CDR1 and CDR2: MNHEY, SVGAGI.

Sequencing was performed on peripheral blood. This chain connects TRBV6-5 to TRBJ1-4, with D hard to call. The TCR comes from a woman between 70 and 85 years old with acute or convalescent COVID-19. CDR3 amino acids: CASSYEGGSNEKLFF. The CDR3 DNA is TGTGCCAGCAGTTACGAAGGAGGCTCTAATGAAAAACTGTTTTTT.